These T cell receptor beta chains were read from a single sample in a study of blood T cell repertoires in COVID-19. Sequenced by immunoSEQ multiplex PCR; TCRdb stores in-frame clones only, minus some. The data show approximately 280,000 clones, roughly 90% seen once. The specimen sequenced was peripheral blood. The receptors stem from a man between 18 and 35 years old with active or convalescent COVID-19. CDR3s leave out the opening cysteine and the closing phenylalanine or tryptophan.

V: TRBV6-5
J: TRBJ2-2
CDR3: ASSLRLAGNTGELF

V: TRBV7-3
J: TRBJ2-3
CDR3: ASSPGSDTQY

V: TRBV30
J: TRBJ1-1
CDR3: AWVGQGVYGWAF

V: TRBV11-2
J: TRBJ2-7
CDR3: ASSRWGGPSEQY

V: TRBV27
J: TRBJ1-2
CDR3: ASSPSWGQGIYGYT

V: TRBV23-1
J: TRBJ2-1
CDR3: ASSQSRGGPYNEQF

V: TRBV5-1
J: TRBJ2-1
CDR3: ASSLSASGYNEQF

V: TRBV5-1
J: TRBJ2-3
CDR3: ASSPKRETYTDTQY

V: TRBV5-1
J: TRBJ1-1
CDR3: ASSPGGSQEAF

V: TRBV19
J: TRBJ1-2
CDR3: ASSPGTGETYGYT

V: TRBV27
J: TRBJ2-1
CDR3: AIRTREYNEQF

V: TRBV9
J: TRBJ2-2
CDR3: ASSVDPGGGELF

V: TRBV27
J: TRBJ2-7
CDR3: ATTGQGPYEQY